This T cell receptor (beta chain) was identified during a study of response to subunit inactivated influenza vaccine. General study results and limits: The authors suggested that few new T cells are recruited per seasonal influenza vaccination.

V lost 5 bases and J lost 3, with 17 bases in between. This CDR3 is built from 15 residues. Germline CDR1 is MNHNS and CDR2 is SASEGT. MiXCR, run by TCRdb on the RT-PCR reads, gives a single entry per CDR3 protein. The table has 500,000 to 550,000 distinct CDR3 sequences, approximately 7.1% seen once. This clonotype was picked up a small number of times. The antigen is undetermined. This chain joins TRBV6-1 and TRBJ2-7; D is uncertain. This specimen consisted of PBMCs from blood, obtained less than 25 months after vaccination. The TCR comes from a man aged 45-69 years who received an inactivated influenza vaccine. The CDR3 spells CASSPQVPISYEQYF. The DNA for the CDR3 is TGTGCCAGCAGTCCCCAGGTTCCCATTAGCTACGAGCAGTACTTC.